This T cell receptor beta chain was identified during a study of shared clonotypes between healthy human individuals. Assay used: immunoSEQ multiplex PCR; TCRdb lists only in-frame clones, some missing. This table has under 1 million clones, over 90% appearing once. The CDR3 sequence is 15 residues long. CDR1 and CDR2 from the germline V gene are SGHVS and FQNEAQ. V shed 4 bases and J shed 1 base, with 14 bases lying between them. Naive CD8 populations comprised CD45RO-negative cells positively selected for CCR7, excluding terminally differentiated effector memory CD45RA+ cells. Sequenced: naive CD8+ T cells sorted from blood. The sequence was collected from a man aged 30-40 years in good health. The chain employs TRBV7-8 and TRBJ2-7; no clear D gene. CDR3 coding DNA: TGTGCCAGCAGCTCCGAGGCGGCGGCGTCCTACGAGCAGTACTTC. Amino acid sequence: CASSSEAAASYEQYF.